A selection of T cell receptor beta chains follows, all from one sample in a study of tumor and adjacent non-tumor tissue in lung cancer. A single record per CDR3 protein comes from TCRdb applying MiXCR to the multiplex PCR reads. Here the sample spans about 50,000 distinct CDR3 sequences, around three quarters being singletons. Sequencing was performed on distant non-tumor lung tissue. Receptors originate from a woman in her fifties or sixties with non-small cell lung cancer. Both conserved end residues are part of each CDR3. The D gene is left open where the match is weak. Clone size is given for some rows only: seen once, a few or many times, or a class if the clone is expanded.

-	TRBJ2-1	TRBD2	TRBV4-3	TGCGCAAGCAGCCAAGCATCGGTACTAGCGGGAGGGAATGAGCATTTCTTC	CASSQASVLAGGNEHFF
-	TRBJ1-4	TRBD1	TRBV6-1	TGTCCCAGCTCTGACAGGGAGGATGTCGAAAAACTATTTTTT	CPSSDREDVEKLFF
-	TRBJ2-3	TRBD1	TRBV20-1	TGCAGTGCTAGGGCCACAGGGGCCGCGAGAGATACGCAGTTTTTT	CSARATGAARDTQFF
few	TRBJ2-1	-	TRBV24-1	TGTGCCACCTGTACCTCCCGGGGGTCGAATGAGCAATTCTTC	CATCTSRGSNEQFF
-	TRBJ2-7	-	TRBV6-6	TGTGCTAGCAGTTACGCCCCGAGGGAGGTCGGTGTCTACGAGCAGTACTTC	CASSYAPREVGVYEQYF
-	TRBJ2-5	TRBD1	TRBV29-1	TGCAGCATTGGGACAGGGAAAAAGGCCCAGTACTTC	CSIGTGKKAQYF
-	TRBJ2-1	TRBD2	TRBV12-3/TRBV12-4	TGTGCCAGCATTCGGGGGGGCCGTACCAATGAACAGTTCTTC	CASIRGGRTNEQFF
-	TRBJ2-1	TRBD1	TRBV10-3	TGTGCCACCAGTGAGTCAGGACGGGTAGGGAGAGGGGACAGTGAGCAGTTCTTC	CATSESGRVGRGDSEQFF
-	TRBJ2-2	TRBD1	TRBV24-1	TGTGCCACCAGCAGGGGGCAGAACACCCGGGAACTGTTTTTT	CATSRGQNTRELFF
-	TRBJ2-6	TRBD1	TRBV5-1	TGCGCCAGCAGCTCGCAGGGGGCGCATGGGGCCAACGTCCTGAGTTTC	CASSSQGAHGANVLSF
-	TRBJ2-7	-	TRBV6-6	TGTGTCAGCAGATTAACAGGGAGCGCGCCCTACGAGCAGTACTTC	CVSRLTGSAPYEQYF
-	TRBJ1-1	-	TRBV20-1	TGCAGTCCTAGGGACCAGGGCAGGACTGAAGCTTTCTTT	CSPRDQGRTEAFF
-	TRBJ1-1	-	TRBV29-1	TGCAGCATTCTGGAGGGGGGGTCGAAGACTGAAGCTTTCTTT	CSILEGGSKTEAFF
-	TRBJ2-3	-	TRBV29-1	TGCAGCCTTTCGGAGGGGGGTACGCAGTATTTT	CSLSEGGTQYF
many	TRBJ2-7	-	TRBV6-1	TGTGCCAGCAGGGTATTCGACAAGCAGTACTTC	CASRVFDKQYF
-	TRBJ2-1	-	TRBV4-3	TGCGCCAGCAGCCAAGATTCCCTAAGGCCGGGAAATGGGCAGTTCTTC	CASSQDSLRPGNGQFF
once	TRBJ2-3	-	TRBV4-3	TGCGTCAGCAGCAACGGACTAACGGGCACAGATATGCAGTATTTT	CVSSNGLTGTDMQYF
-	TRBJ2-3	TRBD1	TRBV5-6	TGTGCCAATAGCCCCGGACAGGGTGGAGATACGCAGTATTTT	CANSPGQGGDTQYF
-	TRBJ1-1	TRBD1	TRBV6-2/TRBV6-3	TGCGCCGGCAGTTACTCCGGGACAGGCTTAGTCAGTGAAGCTTTCTTT	CAGSYSGTGLVSEAFF
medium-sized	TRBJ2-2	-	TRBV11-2	TGTGCCAGCAGCTTAGGCAGGGGATACACCGGGGAGCTGTTTTTT	CASSLGRGYTGELFF
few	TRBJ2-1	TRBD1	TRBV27	TGTGCAAGCCAGACAGGGGTCAATGAGCAGTTATTC	CASQTGVNEQLF
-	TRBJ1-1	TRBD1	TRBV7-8	TGTAGCAGCTTCCGAGGGACAGGCAACACTGTAGCTTTCTTT	CSSFRGTGNTVAFF
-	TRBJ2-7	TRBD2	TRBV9	TGTGCCAGCAGCTCTCGGACTAGCGGGGTGGCCAATGAGCAGTACTTC	CASSSRTSGVANEQYF
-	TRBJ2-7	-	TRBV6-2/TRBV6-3	TGTGCCAGCAGTTACTCTGACAGGAGCACCTACGTGCAGTACTTC	CASSYSDRSTYVQYF
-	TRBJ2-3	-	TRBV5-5	TGTGCCAGCAGCTCGTACACGTACACAGATACGCAGTATTTT	CASSSYTYTDTQYF
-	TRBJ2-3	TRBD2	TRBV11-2	TGTGTCAGCAGCTTAAGGACTAGCGGGGGATTTTTCACAGATACGCAGTATTTT	CVSSLRTSGGFFTDTQYF
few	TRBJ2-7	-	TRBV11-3	TGTGCTAGCAGCTTAGATACTGGAACCTACGAGCAGTGCTTC	CASSLDTGTYEQCF
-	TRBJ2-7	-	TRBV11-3	TGTGCCAGCAGCTTACGGACGGGGGTCTCCTATAAGCAGTACTTC	CASSLRTGVSYKQYF
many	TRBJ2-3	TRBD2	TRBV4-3	TGCGCCAGCAGCCAGATGGAGGCGGGGGGAACAGATACGCAGTATTTT	CASSQMEAGGTDTQYF
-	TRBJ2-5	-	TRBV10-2	TGCGCCAACAAACACTCAGGGGAGACCCAGTATTTC	CANKHSGETQYF
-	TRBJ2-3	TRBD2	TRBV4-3	TGCGCCAGTAGCCCACTAGCGGGAGGAATCACAGATACGCAGTATTTT	CASSPLAGGITDTQYF
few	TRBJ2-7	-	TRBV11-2	TGTGCTAGCAGCTGGCGATCTGCTATGTACGAGCAGTACTTC	CASSWRSAMYEQYF
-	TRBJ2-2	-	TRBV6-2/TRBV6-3	TGTGCCAGGAGTTACACCCAACAGAGGGCCAACACCATGGAGCTGTTTTTT	CARSYTQQRANTMELFF
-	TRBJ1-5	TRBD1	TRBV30	TGTGCCTGGAGTACGGGACAGAATCAGCCCCACCATTTC	CAWSTGQNQPHHF
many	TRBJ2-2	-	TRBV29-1	TGCAGCGTTGCCTCCGGGCCTACCGGGGAGCTGTTTTTT	CSVASGPTGELFF
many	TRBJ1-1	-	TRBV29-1	TGCAGCGTTGGATCAGGAGGGGACACTGAAGCTTTCTTT	CSVGSGGDTEAFF
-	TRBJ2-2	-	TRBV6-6	TGTACCAGCAGTCCCTGGCAGGGACGACGCCACGTCACGAACACCGGGGAGCTGTTTTTT	CTSSPWQGRRHVTNTGELFF
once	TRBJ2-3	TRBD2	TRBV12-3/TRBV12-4	TGTGCAAGCAGTACGACTAACGGGAGGCCTACGGATACGCAGTATTTT	CASSTTNGRPTDTQYF
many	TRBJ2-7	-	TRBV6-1	TGTGCCAGCAAGGCTATCGGGACAATCTTCTACGAGCAGTACTTC	CASKAIGTIFYEQYF
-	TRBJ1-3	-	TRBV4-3	TGCGCCAGCAACCCCGGTTTGGGGTACGGAAACACCATATATTTT	CASNPGLGYGNTIYF
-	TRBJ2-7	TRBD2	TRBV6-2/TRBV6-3	TGTGCCAGCAGACGCGGAACAATCAGGACAAGCGGGAGGGCCTACGAGCAGTACTTC	CASRRGTIRTSGRAYEQYF
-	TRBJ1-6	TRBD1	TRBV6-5	TGTGCCAGCAGTTACTCGGCTGGGACAGGGCCGATTATCCTCCACTTT	CASSYSAGTGPIILHF
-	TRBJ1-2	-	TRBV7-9	TGTGCCAGCAGTATGGGGGTCGATGGCTACTCATTC	CASSMGVDGYSF
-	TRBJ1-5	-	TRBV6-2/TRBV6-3	TGTGCCAGCAGTCTAACCCGGACGGGGGCGAGGGCTCAGCCCCAGCATTTT	CASSLTRTGARAQPQHF
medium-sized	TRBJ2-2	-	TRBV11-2	TGTGCCAGCAGCGCGGACACCGGGGAGCTGTTTTTT	CASSADTGELFF
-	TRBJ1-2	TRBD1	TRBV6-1	TGTGCCAGCAGCGAATTGGGACAGAGCCATGGCTACATCTTC	CASSELGQSHGYIF
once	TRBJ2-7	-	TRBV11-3	TGTGCCAGCAGCTTACGAGGGGCCTCCTACGAGCAGTACTTC	CASSLRGASYEQYF
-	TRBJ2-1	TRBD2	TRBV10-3	TGTGCCTTCAGTGAACAGCGGGAGTCCGGGAATGAACAGTTCTTC	CAFSEQRESGNEQFF
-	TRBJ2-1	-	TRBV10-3	TGTGCCTCGTCCCCGGGAGACCAAAGCTCCTACAATGAGCAGTTCTTC	CASSPGDQSSYNEQFF
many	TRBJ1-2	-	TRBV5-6	TGTGCCAGCAGCTTGTGGCGGGACATACCTAACTATGGCTACACCTTC	CASSLWRDIPNYGYTF
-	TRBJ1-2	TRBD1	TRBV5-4	TGTGCCAGCAGTCGCCAGGGACAGGGGGCAAGCGGCTACACCTTC	CASSRQGQGASGYTF
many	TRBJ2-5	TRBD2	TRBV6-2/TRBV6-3	TGTGCCAGCAGTTACTCGACTAGCGGGGGAGAGACCCAGTACTTC	CASSYSTSGGETQYF
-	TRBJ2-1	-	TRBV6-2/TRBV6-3	TGTGCCAGCAGTTACTCATCGGGAAATGGGCAGTTCTTC	CASSYSSGNGQFF
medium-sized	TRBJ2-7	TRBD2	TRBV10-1	TGCGCCAGCAGTAGCGGGGGAAATGACGAGCAGTACTTC	CASSSGGNDEQYF
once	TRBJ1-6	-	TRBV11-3	TGTGCCAGCAGTTTAGAGGATAGATATAATTCACCCATCCACTTT	CASSLEDRYNSPIHF